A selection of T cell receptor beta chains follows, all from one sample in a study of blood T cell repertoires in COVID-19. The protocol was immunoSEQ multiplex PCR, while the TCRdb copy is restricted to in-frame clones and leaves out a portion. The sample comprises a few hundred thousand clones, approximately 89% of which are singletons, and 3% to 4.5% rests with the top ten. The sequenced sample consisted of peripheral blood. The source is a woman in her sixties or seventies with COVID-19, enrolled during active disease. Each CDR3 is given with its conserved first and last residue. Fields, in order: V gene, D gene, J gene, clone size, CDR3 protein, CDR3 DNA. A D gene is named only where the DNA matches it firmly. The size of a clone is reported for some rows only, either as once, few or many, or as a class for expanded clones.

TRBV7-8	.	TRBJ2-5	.	CASSPGASRETQYF	TGTGCCAGCAGCCCAGGGGCGAGTCGGGAGACCCAGTACTTC
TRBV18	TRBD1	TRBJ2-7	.	CASSPQTGASYEQYF	TGTGCCAGCTCACCACAGACAGGGGCCTCCTACGAGCAGTACTTC
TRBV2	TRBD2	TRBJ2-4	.	CASRRLAGGQNIQYF	TGTGCCAGCAGACGACTAGCGGGGGGACAAAACATTCAGTACTTC
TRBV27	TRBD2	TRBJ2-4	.	CASSSGGGAKNIQYF	TGTGCCAGCAGCTCTGGCGGGGGGGCCAAAAACATTCAGTACTTC
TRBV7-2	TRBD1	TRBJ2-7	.	CASSLGQGAYEQYF	TGTGCCAGCAGCTTGGGACAGGGGGCGTACGAGCAGTACTTC
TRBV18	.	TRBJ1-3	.	CASSPPSRSGNTIYF	TGTGCCAGCTCACCACCGTCCAGGTCCGGAAACACCATATATTTT
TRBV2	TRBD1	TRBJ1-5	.	CASSQTGQGNQPQHF	TGTGCCAGCAGTCAGACGGGACAGGGGAATCAGCCCCAGCATTTT
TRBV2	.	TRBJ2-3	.	CASSEGPTDTQYF	TGTGCCAGCAGTGAGGGCCCCACAGATACGCAGTATTTT
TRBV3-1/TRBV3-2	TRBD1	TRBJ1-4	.	CASSHSGGPNEKLFF	TGTGCCAGCAGCCACTCAGGGGGCCCTAATGAAAAACTGTTTTTT
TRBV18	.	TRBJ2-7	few	CASSLPGTYEQYF	TGTGCCAGCTCACTGCCGGGGACATACGAGCAGTACTTC
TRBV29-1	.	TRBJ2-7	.	CSVVGLADPGEQYF	TGCAGCGTTGTTGGGTTGGCAGATCCGGGAGAGCAGTACTTC
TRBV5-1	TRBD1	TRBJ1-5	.	CASRSGTGNQPQHF	TGCGCCAGCAGATCCGGGACAGGGAATCAGCCCCAGCATTTT
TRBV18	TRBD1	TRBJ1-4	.	CASSPTGEEKLFF	TGTGCCAGCTCACCGACAGGGGAGGAAAAACTGTTTTTT
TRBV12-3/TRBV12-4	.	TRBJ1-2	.	CASSWTSRGYTF	TGTGCCAGCAGTTGGACATCACGGGGCTACACCTTC
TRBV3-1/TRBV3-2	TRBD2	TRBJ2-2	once	CASSQPPTSGDTGELFF	TGTGCCAGCAGCCAACCCCCGACTAGCGGGGACACCGGGGAGCTGTTTTTT
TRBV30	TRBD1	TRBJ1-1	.	CAWYYRGGTEAFF	TGTGCCTGGTACTACAGGGGTGGAACTGAAGCTTTCTTT
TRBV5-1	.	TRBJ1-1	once	CASRRQSQDTEAFF	TGCGCCAGCAGAAGACAGAGCCAGGACACTGAAGCTTTCTTT
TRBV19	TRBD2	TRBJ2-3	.	CATARRAGGYTDTQYF	TGTGCCACCGCCAGGCGGGCGGGGGGCTACACAGATACGCAGTATTTT
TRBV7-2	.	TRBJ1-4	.	CASSLFGGGVIEKLFF	TGTGCCAGCAGCTTATTCGGTGGAGGGGTGATTGAAAAACTGTTTTTT
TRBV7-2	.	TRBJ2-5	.	CASSRSETQYF	TGTGCCAGCAGCCGTTCAGAGACCCAGTACTTC
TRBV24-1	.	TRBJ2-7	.	CATSDYAGYEQYF	TGTGCCACCAGTGACTATGCTGGCTACGAGCAGTACTTC
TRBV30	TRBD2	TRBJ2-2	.	CAWSVAGVGGELFF	TGTGCCTGGAGTGTAGCGGGGGTTGGTGGGGAGCTGTTTTTT
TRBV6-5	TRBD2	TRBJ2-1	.	CASRPLAGGPNEQFF	TGTGCCAGCAGACCCCTAGCGGGGGGGCCTAATGAGCAGTTCTTC
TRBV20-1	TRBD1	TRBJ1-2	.	CSGQGDYGYTF	TGCAGTGGACAGGGTGACTATGGCTACACCTTC
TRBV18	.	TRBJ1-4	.	CASSLQTGPNEKLFF	TGTGCCAGCTCACTCCAGACAGGACCAAATGAAAAACTGTTTTTT
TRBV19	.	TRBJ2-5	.	CASKRPGAETQYF	TGTGCCAGTAAGCGGCCAGGGGCGGAGACCCAGTACTTC
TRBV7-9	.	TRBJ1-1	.	CASSGSRGAFF	TGTGCCAGCAGCGGGAGCAGGGGAGCTTTCTTT
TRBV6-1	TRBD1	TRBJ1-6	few	CASNEDRLSYNSPLHF	TGTGCCAGCAATGAGGACAGGCTCTCCTATAATTCACCCCTCCACTTT
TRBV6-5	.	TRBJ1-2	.	CASRAGGASDGYTF	TGTGCCAGCCGCGCGGGGGGCGCGTCTGATGGCTACACCTTC
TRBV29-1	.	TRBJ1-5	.	CSARQDENQPQHF	TGCAGCGCTAGACAGGACGAAAATCAGCCCCAGCATTTT
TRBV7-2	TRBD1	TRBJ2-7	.	CASSPSRTGTYEQYF	TGTGCCAGCAGCCCCAGCCGGACAGGGACCTACGAGCAGTACTTC
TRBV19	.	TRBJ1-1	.	CASSMTQGSTEAFF	TGTGCCAGTAGTATGACGCAGGGTAGCACTGAAGCTTTCTTT
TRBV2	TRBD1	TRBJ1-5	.	CASSDRQGPNQPQHF	TGTGCCAGCAGTGACAGACAGGGCCCCAATCAGCCCCAGCATTTT
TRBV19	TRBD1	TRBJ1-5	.	CASRTGSNQPQHF	TGTGCCAGTAGGACAGGGAGCAATCAGCCCCAGCATTTT
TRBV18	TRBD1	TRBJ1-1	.	CASSPNLGDRSNTEAFF	TGTGCCAGCTCACCGAATCTGGGGGACAGGTCGAACACTGAAGCTTTCTTT
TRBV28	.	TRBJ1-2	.	CASSLTFQTGVPPIGYTF	TGTGCCAGCAGTTTAACATTTCAGACAGGAGTCCCTCCTATCGGCTACACCTTC
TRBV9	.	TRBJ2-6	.	CASSASRPSGANVLTF	TGTGCCAGCAGCGCCTCTAGACCGTCGGGGGCCAACGTCCTGACTTTC